This T cell receptor (beta chain) was identified in a study of tumor-infiltrating lymphocytes in primary liver carcinoma (dated by TCRdb to 2016 to 2017). About the investigation overall: Of the five patients (three men and two women, aged 30 to 69 years), four had hepatocellular carcinoma and one had combined HCC and intrahepatic cholangiocarcinoma. Tumors of the five patients were stage T1-T3 N0M0 with maximum diameters of roughly 4.2 to 11 cm. Each sample produced roughly 3.65 to 7.5 million productive TCRbeta reads, and read depth showed no significant difference between tissue types. TCRbeta repertoire sequencing, expression microarrays and whole-exome sequencing were combined in the study across five regions of each liver tumor, with adjacent normal tissue and blood also included. A total of 35 specimens from 5 patients underwent TCRbeta repertoire sequencing, comprising 25 or so tumor regions, 5 adjacent noncancerous liver tissues and 5 peripheral blood samples. Repertoires from technical replicates were highly reproducible, with mean shared-clone rates approximately 0.92 and correlation coefficients above 0.98.

Total RNA and DNA were co-extracted from about 20-30 mg of bulk tissue with the AllPrep DNA/RNA mini kit, without cell sorting. Between late 2015 and March 2016, 4 or 5 patients in China with histopathologically diagnosed primary liver carcinoma had surgical resection. At the time of sampling, the patients had chronic HBV infection and had not received any treatment. Fresh tumor and adjacent tissue pieces were bisected, with one half stored in RNAlater at -80 degrees C and the other half sent for histology. Notes on this clonotype: Its target antigen remains unknown. The junction does not match germline at one end; this may be a read error.

Using a constant-region primer and ProtoScript II reverse transcriptase, TCRbeta-specific cDNA was reverse-transcribed from roughly 460 ng total RNA. TCRbeta libraries were built with three nested multiplex PCR rounds, a slightly modified ARM-PCR procedure. Sample barcodes and Illumina adapters were attached in a final 25-cycle PCR using Deep VentR polymerase. Before sequencing, amplicons of 200-500 bp were purified from gel using a QIAquick gel extraction kit. An Illumina HiSeq 2500 was used to sequence the TCRbeta amplicons, generating 250-bp paired-end reads. The source study handled its data this way. Trimmomatic v0.33 was used to quality-trim the reads, and FLASH v1.2.11 was used to merge paired reads so that full CDR3 sequences could be recovered. V, D and J germline segments were assigned to the rearranged TCRbeta sequences by MiGEC v1.2.1b. Clonotype statistics and Shannon-Wiener diversity indices were calculated with VDJtools v1.0.0. To cut down on sampling bias, every analysis after diversity analysis relied on just the 250 most abundant clonotypes from each sample. TCRdb handled the public reads itself, with Q25 trimming in fastp and clone calling in MiXCR, and kept productive beta chains. Here each entry gathers all rows of one CDR3 protein and keeps the most common genes and DNA. The V and J calls were not made by the authors but by TCRdb's processing. This sample comprises some 87,000 distinct CDR3 sequences, about 70% of them detected only once. Around 27% of the sample is taken by the ten largest.

What the authors observed across the whole study: Only the TCR beta chain was sequenced, which likely underestimates true repertoire diversity because unpaired alpha chains were not captured. Only a few patients were included in the study, and the authors note that the findings should be validated in a larger study. Pairs of tumor regions showed greater repertoire overlap (mean about 36%) than tumor-adjacent pairs (roughly 17%) or tumor-blood pairs (approximately 15%), which is consistent with antigen-driven expansion. A significantly larger repertoire fraction was made up by the top 250 clones in tumors than in blood (p = 0.039). Because the samples were bulk and unsorted, CD4+ and CD8+ T cell repertoires could not be compared.

The TCR comes from a man aged 40-49 years with primary liver carcinoma and hepatitis B virus infection. Sample: tumor-adjacent normal liver tissue.

CDR3 protein: CVSSLGRKDTQYF. The DNA sequence is TGTGTCAGCAGCTTAGGGAGAAAAGATACGCAGTATTTT. The sequence joins TRBV7-9 to TRBJ2-3; D gene: possibly TRBD2, on 5 matching bases. There are 13 amino acids in the CDR3, from cysteine to phenylalanine inclusive. The retained sequence is limited to the CDR3, 39 bases, with the frame set at the first base. CDR1 and CDR2 are read off the germline V gene (reference sequence) as SEHNR and FQNEAQ.